This T cell receptor (beta chain) was sequenced for a study of cytomegalovirus exposure and HLA in healthy donors. Study-wide points: HLA restriction was apparent for most CMV-associated TCR beta chains in a later analysis. In an earlier analysis, about 87% or about 30%: the productive usage of most TCR beta V segments.

V lost 0 bases and J lost 0, with 15 bases in between. Germline V gene lookup returns CDR1 SGHTS and CDR2 YDEGEE. The CDR3 sequence is 18 residues long. The PCR was carried out with 60 Vbeta primers and 13 Jbeta primers. TCRdb's table, derived via immunoSEQ multiplex PCR, lists solely in-frame clones and lacks some. The sample consists of some 100,000 clones, around 74% of them appearing once. This clone was observed a single time. Its antigen is undetermined. The clonotype comes from a woman between 35 and 50 years old in good health and CMV-seronegative. The V gene is TRBV5-8, the J gene TRBJ2-2; D not resolved. The sample was PBMCs. The CDR3 protein is CASSLATKHPANTGELFF. For the CDR3, the DNA is TGTGCCAGCAGCTTGGCTACTAAACATCCCGCGAACACCGGGGAGCTGTTTTTT.